This T cell receptor (beta chain) comes out of a study of cytomegalovirus exposure and HLA in healthy donors. Study-level information: Earlier sequencing of some 180 million T cells yielded around 100 million unique TCR beta sequences. Among the approximately 370 donors who were genotyped, roughly 85% fell in the genetic ancestry cluster that is associated with self-reported Caucasian donors. Study-level findings and limits: The records held CMV serostatus as the only immune exposure information.

A note on this clone: Its antigen remains unidentified.

13 Jbeta primers and 60 Vbeta primers were used for the PCR. The table came from immunoSEQ multiplex PCR; TCRdb's copy has only in-frame clones and leaves some out. The table shows 79,000 or so clones, with 65% to 75% occurring only once. Donors likely had unrecorded immune exposures despite being nominally healthy when sampled. This clonotype was obtained from a woman in her thirties or forties in good health and CMV-seropositive. The sample was PBMCs.

The CDR3 region is CAWSVHQVTEAFF. The CDR3 DNA is TGTGCCTGGAGTGTACACCAGGTCACTGAAGCTTTCTTT. The chain joins TRBV30 to TRBJ1-1; D is uncertain. The CDR3 is 13 residues long. The ends were cut back, 0 bases at V and 4 bases at J, with 9 bases in the middle. The germline gives CDR1 GTSNPN, CDR2 SVGIG (reference sequence).